This TCR beta chain was identified in a study of T cell changes during pregnancy in multiple sclerosis (dated by TCRdb to the late 2010s). General notes on the study: The study looked at changes in the T cell repertoire across pregnancy in women with multiple sclerosis.

The library relied on the immunoSEQ multiplex PCR assay. The source is immuneACCESS, and TCRdb retained only in-frame sequences with V and J called. Part of the clones is not carried over; for the studies checked, unresolved V genes explain less than half of this, and the remainder is unexplained. Across this sample there are under 95,000 clones, with around 94% seen only once. The ten largest account for just over 2% of the sample. Reading from cysteine to phenylalanine, the CDR3 counts 16 amino acids. CDR3 DNA only is kept here, 48 bases in frame from base 1. The germline V gene sets CDR1 to SGHRS and CDR2 to YFSETQ. Unmatched junction bases come to 4, with V trimmed by 3 bases and J by 1 base. For this clone: No cognate antigen has been identified for it. Per-nucleotide qualities are absent, and no much larger clonotype sits a single base away.

Sequenced material: peripheral blood, taken after pregnancy. The chain is assembled from TRBV5-1 and TRBJ1-3, and 10 junctional nucleotides match TRBD1. The origin of this receptor is a female donor with multiple sclerosis, enrolled in a pregnancy study. The sequenced DNA: TGCGCCAGCAGCTCCGCGGGACAGGGGTCTGGAAACACCATATATTTT. This yields the protein CASSSAGQGSGNTIYF.